These T cell receptor beta chains were read from a single sample in a study of T cells in Graves' hyperthyroidism and ophthalmopathy. TCRdb used MiXCR to reprocess the multiplex PCR reads, holding one entry per CDR3 protein. This sample yields about 320,000 distinct CDR3 sequences, of which roughly 15% are seen a single time; approximately 35% belongs to the top ten. Sequencing was done on a sample of blood. The receptor source for this set is a man aged 25 to 40 with Graves' hyperthyroidism. Each CDR3 is given with its conserved first and last residue. A D gene is named only where the DNA matches it firmly. Not every row has a clone size; where given, it reads once, few, many or a size class.

d_gene,abundance,v_gene,j_gene,CDR3nt,CDR3aa
NA,many,TRBV27,TRBJ2-3,TGTGCCAGCAGTGACTGGGACGGAGGCACAGATACGCAGTATTTT,CASSDWDGGTDTQYF
NA,many,TRBV2,TRBJ2-3,TGTGCCAGCACCAGGGACTCCGGTACGCAGTATTTT,CASTRDSGTQYF
NA,many,TRBV20-1,TRBJ2-1,TGCAGTGCTAAAACCACCCGGGACACACATAATGAGCAGTTCTTC,CSAKTTRDTHNEQFF
TRBD2,NA,TRBV15,TRBJ2-2,TGTGCCACCAGCAGAGATTGGACTAGCGGGAGGGTGGCCGGGGAGCTGTTTTTT,CATSRDWTSGRVAGELFF
NA,many,TRBV2,TRBJ2-7,TGTGCCAGCAGCGCGATTGGTGGAAGGGAGCAGTACTTC,CASSAIGGREQYF
NA,many,TRBV10-2,TRBJ2-5,TGCGCCAGCCGGGGGGCGGAAGAGACCCAGTACTTC,CASRGAEETQYF
NA,many,TRBV30,TRBJ2-7,TGTGCCTGGAGTACCCTTGGGGGCCCTTACGAGCAGTACTTC,CAWSTLGGPYEQYF
NA,NA,TRBV11-3,TRBJ2-1,TGTGCCAGCAGCCACCCGGAGGTTTCGGTGCTAACCTTCTACAATGAGCAGTTCTTC,CASSHPEVSVLTFYNEQFF
NA,once,TRBV5-1,TRBJ2-7,TGCGCCAGCAGCTTGTTTGCCAGGGGTTACGAGCAGTACTTC,CASSLFARGYEQYF
NA,many,TRBV27,TRBJ2-7,TGTGCCAGCAGTCCCTCCCGGGCCACCTACGAGCAGTACTTC,CASSPSRATYEQYF
NA,few,TRBV10-3,TRBJ2-3,TGTGCCATCAGTGCCGCTACAGGGGATACGCAGTATTTT,CAISAATGDTQYF
NA,few,TRBV7-6,TRBJ2-3,TGTGCCAGCAGCTTAGCGCGGACTCGCGAAAAGGTCACAGATACGCAGTATTTT,CASSLARTREKVTDTQYF
TRBD2,once,TRBV11-2,TRBJ2-3,TGTGCCAGCAGCTCCCTGTTCACTCCCTCAATAGCGGGAGATGCAGATACGCAGTATTTT,CASSSLFTPSIAGDADTQYF
TRBD1,many,TRBV3-1,TRBJ1-1,TGTGCCAGCAGCGCAGATAGGGACAGAGAAGCTTTCTTT,CASSADRDREAFF
NA,few,TRBV5-1,TRBJ2-3,TGCGCCAGCGCCCTCGGAGGGAGCACAGATACGCAGTATTTT,CASALGGSTDTQYF
NA,few,TRBV3-1,TRBJ2-5,TGTGCCAGCAGCCAAGACCGGACTGGGACCCAGTACTTC,CASSQDRTGTQYF
TRBD1,many,TRBV6-1,TRBJ2-1,TGTGCCAGCAGTCAAGGGACAGGGTCTAATGAGCAGTTCTTC,CASSQGTGSNEQFF
TRBD1,NA,TRBV27,TRBJ1-1,TGTGCCAGCAGCCCGCTGGGACAGGGGGCTTTCTTT,CASSPLGQGAFF
TRBD2,many,TRBV30,TRBJ2-3,TGTGCCTGGAGTGTACCCGCGGGAGGAGATACGCAGTATTTT,CAWSVPAGGDTQYF
NA,many,TRBV9,TRBJ2-1,TGTGCCAGCAGCGAACAACTAGGCTCCTATGAGCAGTTCTTC,CASSEQLGSYEQFF
TRBD1,many,TRBV30,TRBJ1-6,TGTGCCTGGAGTGAGGCGGGACAGTATAATTCACCCCTCCACTTT,CAWSEAGQYNSPLHF
NA,many,TRBV11-2,TRBJ1-2,TGTGCCAGCACCTCGGCCGGAATATATGGCTACACCTTC,CASTSAGIYGYTF
NA,many,TRBV12-3/TRBV12-4,TRBJ2-1,TGTGCCAGCAGGTTAACAGAGAATGAGCAGTTCTTC,CASRLTENEQFF
NA,many,TRBV12-3/TRBV12-4,TRBJ1-1,TGTGCCAGCAGCCTTATCAGGGACCTTGAAGCTTTCTTT,CASSLIRDLEAFF
NA,many,TRBV7-9,TRBJ2-7,TGTGCCAGCAGCTTCAGGACTACCTACGAGCAGTACTTC,CASSFRTTYEQYF
NA,many,TRBV29-1,TRBJ1-4,TGCAGCGTCGGTACCGCGAATGAAAAACTGTTTTTT,CSVGTANEKLFF
NA,many,TRBV12-3/TRBV12-4,TRBJ1-1,TGTGCCAGCAGGAGGGGGAACACTGAAGCTTTCTTT,CASRRGNTEAFF
NA,many,TRBV28,TRBJ1-2,TGTGCCAGCAAATTGAGAGAACGTAGCTATGGCTACACCTTC,CASKLRERSYGYTF
NA,NA,TRBV19,TRBJ2-7,TGTGCCAGTACTCACTACGTTGGGAGTCACTCCTACGAGCAGTACTTC,CASTHYVGSHSYEQYF
TRBD2,many,TRBV29-1,TRBJ2-1,TGCAGCGTTGAACTGGGTCTAGCGGGAGTCGATGAGCAGTTCTTC,CSVELGLAGVDEQFF
TRBD1,many,TRBV28,TRBJ1-2,TGTGCCAGCAGTTTCCGGGACAGGGGTGGAGACTATGGCTACACCTTC,CASSFRDRGGDYGYTF
NA,NA,TRBV4-1,TRBJ2-7,TGCACCAGCAGCCAAGGTGAGGGCCCCTACGAGCAGTACTTC,CTSSQGEGPYEQYF
NA,many,TRBV5-1,TRBJ2-3,TGCGCCAGCAGCTTGGGAGGGGGAGCGGAAGATACGCAGTATTTT,CASSLGGGAEDTQYF
NA,many,TRBV6-5,TRBJ2-7,TGTGCCAGCAGTTACCCCCCGCCTGTTCCGGGGACCCTCTACGAGCAGTACTTC,CASSYPPPVPGTLYEQYF
TRBD2,many,TRBV3-1,TRBJ2-1,TGTGCCAGCAGCCGGGACTACCGGTACAATGAGCAGTTCTTC,CASSRDYRYNEQFF
NA,few,TRBV7-3,TRBJ2-1,TGTGCCAGCAGCCCGGGGTCTCACAATGAGCAGTTCTTC,CASSPGSHNEQFF
NA,many,TRBV11-2,TRBJ1-5,TGTGCCAGCAGCTTAGAACGCAATCAGCCCCAGCATTTT,CASSLERNQPQHF
NA,many,TRBV11-1,TRBJ2-5,TGTGCCAGCAGCTTAGGCACCCTAGAGACCCAGTACTTC,CASSLGTLETQYF
NA,NA,TRBV5-5,TRBJ1-2,TGTGCCAGCAACCCCTGGACCGGGTCCGATGGCTACACCTTC,CASNPWTGSDGYTF
TRBD2,many,TRBV20-1,TRBJ2-7,TGCAGTGTCACGCAGACTAGCGGAGCCTACGAGCAGTACTTC,CSVTQTSGAYEQYF
TRBD2,NA,TRBV27,TRBJ2-1,TGTGCCAGCAGTTCCCCCTTTGAGGGCGGGAGGGAGGCTGAGCAGTTCTTC,CASSSPFEGGREAEQFF
NA,NA,TRBV7-6,TRBJ2-5,TGTGCCAGCAGGAACTCGATCCAAGAGACCCAGTACTTC,CASRNSIQETQYF
NA,many,TRBV28,TRBJ1-2,TGTGCCAGCAGCCGGGCCAACTATGGCTACACCTTC,CASSRANYGYTF
TRBD1,many,TRBV11-2,TRBJ2-7,TGTGCCAGCACCCGGACAGGAGCCTACGAGCAGTACTTC,CASTRTGAYEQYF
NA,many,TRBV7-9,TRBJ2-5,TGTGCCAGCAGTCGAACAGGGATCCAAGAGACCCAGTACTTC,CASSRTGIQETQYF
TRBD2,many,TRBV27,TRBJ2-7,TGTGCCAGCAGTTTGGCAGCGGGAGGACCTTACGAGCAGTACTTC,CASSLAAGGPYEQYF
NA,few,TRBV15,TRBJ1-3,TGTGCCACCAGCAGGGAGACAGGTGGAAACACCATATATTTT,CATSRETGGNTIYF
NA,NA,TRBV9,TRBJ1-3,TGTGCCAGTCTCCCGGGGGGCACCGCGGATCCTACTGGAAACACCATATATTTT,CASLPGGTADPTGNTIYF
NA,NA,TRBV27,TRBJ2-4,TGTGCCAGCAGTTCCCCCGGGCCCCGAGGAGACATTCAGTACTTC,CASSSPGPRGDIQYF
NA,NA,TRBV24-1,TRBJ2-1,TGTGCCACCAGTGGCTACTTACAGGAGCAGTTCTTC,CATSGYLQEQFF
NA,many,TRBV2,TRBJ2-5,TGTGCCAGCATTTATACAGAAGAGACCCAGTACTTC,CASIYTEETQYF
NA,few,TRBV28,TRBJ2-2,TGTGCCAGCAATCTGTCAGGGGTTCCCACCGGGGAGCTGTTTTTT,CASNLSGVPTGELFF
TRBD2,few,TRBV7-3,TRBJ2-3,TGTGCCAGCAGCCGTAGGACTAGCGGGAGGGCCGATACGCAGTATTTT,CASSRRTSGRADTQYF
TRBD1,NA,TRBV7-9,TRBJ2-4,TGTGCCAGCAGCAAGAATCGACAGGGAAACATTCAGTACTTC,CASSKNRQGNIQYF
NA,many,TRBV5-6,TRBJ1-5,TGTGCCAGCAGCTTGGGGCAGGGGTGGGGTCAGCCCCAGCATTTT,CASSLGQGWGQPQHF